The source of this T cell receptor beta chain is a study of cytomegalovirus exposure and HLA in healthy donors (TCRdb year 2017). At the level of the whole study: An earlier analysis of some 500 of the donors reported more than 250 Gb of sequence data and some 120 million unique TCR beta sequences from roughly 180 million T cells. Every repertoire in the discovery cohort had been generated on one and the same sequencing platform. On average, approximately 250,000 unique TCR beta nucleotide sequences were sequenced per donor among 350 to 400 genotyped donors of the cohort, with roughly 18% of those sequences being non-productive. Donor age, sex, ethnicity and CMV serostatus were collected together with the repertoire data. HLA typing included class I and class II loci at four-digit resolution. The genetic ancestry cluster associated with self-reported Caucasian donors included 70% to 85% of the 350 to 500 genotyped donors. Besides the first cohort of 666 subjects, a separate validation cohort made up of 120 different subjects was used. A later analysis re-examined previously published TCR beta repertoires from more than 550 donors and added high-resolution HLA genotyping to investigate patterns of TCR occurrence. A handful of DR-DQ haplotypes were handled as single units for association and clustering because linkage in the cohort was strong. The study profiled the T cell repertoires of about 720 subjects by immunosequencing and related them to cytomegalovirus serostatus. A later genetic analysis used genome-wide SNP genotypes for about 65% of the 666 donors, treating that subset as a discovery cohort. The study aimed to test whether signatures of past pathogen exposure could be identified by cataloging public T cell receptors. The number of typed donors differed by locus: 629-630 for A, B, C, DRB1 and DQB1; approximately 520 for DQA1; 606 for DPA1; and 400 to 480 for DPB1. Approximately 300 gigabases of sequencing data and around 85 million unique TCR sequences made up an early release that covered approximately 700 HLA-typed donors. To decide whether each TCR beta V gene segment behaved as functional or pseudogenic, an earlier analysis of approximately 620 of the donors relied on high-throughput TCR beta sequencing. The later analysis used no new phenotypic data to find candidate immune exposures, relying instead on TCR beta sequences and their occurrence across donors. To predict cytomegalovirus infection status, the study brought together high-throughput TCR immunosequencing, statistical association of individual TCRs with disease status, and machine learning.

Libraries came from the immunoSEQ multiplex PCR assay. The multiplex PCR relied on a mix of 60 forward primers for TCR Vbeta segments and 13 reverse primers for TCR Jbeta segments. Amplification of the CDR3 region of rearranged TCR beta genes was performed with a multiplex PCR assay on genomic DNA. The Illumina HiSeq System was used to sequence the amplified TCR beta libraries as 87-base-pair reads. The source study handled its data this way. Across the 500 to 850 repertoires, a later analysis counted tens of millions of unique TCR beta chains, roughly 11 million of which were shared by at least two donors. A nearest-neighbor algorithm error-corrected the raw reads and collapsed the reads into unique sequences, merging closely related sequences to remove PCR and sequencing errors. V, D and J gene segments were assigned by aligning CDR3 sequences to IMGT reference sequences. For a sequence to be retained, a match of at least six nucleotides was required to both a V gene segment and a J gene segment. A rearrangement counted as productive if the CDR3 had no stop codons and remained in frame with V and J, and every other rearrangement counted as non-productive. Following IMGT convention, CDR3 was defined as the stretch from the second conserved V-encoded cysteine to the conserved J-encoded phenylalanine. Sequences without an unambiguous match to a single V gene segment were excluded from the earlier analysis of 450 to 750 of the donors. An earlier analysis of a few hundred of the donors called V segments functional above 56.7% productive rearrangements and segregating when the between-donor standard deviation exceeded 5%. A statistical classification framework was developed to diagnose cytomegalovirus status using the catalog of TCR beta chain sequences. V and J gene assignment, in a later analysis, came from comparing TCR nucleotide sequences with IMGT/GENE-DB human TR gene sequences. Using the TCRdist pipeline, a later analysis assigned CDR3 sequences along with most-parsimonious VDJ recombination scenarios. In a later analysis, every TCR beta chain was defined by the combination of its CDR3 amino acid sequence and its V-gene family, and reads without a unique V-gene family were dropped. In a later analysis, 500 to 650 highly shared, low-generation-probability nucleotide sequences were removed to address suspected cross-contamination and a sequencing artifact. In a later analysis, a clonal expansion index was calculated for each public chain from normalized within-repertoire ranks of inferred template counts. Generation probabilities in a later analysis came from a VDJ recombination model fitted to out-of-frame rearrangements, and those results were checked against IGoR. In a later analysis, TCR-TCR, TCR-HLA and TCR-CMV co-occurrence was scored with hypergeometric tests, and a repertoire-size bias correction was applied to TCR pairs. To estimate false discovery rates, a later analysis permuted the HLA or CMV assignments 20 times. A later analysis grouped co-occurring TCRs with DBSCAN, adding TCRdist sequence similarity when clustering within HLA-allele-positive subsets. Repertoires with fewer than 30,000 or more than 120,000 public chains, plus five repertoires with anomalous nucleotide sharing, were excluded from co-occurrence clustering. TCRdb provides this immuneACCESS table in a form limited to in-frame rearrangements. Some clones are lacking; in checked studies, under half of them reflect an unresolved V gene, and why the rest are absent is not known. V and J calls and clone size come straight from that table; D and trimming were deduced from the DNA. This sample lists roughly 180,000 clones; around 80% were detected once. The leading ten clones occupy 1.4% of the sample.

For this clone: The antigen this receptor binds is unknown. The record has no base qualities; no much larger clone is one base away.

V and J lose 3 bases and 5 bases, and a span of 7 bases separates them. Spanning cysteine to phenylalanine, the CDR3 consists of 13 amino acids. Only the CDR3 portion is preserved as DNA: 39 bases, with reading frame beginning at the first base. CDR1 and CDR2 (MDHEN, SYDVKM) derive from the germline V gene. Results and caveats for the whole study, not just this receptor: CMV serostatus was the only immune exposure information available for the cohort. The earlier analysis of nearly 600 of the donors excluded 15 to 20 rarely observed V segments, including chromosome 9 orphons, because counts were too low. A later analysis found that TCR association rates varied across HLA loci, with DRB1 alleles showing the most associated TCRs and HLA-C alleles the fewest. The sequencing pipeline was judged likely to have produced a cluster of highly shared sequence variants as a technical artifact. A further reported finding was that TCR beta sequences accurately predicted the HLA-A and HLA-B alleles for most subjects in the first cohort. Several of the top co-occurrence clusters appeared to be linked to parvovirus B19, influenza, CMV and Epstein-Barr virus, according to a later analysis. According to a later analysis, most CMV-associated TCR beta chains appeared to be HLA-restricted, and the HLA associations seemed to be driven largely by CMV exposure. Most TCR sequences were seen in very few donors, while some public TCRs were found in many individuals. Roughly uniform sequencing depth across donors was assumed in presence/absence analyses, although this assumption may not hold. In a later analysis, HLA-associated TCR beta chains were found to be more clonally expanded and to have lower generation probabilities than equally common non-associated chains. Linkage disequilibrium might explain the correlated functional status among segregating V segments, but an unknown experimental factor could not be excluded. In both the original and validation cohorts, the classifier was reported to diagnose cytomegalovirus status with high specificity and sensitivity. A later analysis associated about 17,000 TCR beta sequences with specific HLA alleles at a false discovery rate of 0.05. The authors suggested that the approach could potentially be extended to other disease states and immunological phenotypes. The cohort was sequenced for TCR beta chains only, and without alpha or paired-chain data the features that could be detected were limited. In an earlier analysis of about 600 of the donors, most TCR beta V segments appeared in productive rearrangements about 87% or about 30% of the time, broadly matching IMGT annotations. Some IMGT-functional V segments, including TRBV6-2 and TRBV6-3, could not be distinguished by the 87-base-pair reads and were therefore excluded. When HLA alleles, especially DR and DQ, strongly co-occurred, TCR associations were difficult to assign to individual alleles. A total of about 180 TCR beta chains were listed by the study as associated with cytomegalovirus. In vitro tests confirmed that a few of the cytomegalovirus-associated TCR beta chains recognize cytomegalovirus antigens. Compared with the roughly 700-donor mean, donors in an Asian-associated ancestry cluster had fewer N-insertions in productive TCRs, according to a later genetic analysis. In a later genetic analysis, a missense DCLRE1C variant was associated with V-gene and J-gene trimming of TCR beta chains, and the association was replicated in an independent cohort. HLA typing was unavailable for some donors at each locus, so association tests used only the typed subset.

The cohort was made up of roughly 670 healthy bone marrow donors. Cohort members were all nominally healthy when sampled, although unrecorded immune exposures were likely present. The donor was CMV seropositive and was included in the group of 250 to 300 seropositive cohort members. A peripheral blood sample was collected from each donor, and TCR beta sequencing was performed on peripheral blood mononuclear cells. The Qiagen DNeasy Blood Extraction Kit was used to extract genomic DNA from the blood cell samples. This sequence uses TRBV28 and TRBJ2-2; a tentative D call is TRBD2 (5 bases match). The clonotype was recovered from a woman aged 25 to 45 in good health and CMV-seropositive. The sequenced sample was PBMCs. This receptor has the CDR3 CASSFTRTGELFF. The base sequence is TGTGCCAGCAGTTTCACTAGGACCGGGGAGCTGTTTTTT.